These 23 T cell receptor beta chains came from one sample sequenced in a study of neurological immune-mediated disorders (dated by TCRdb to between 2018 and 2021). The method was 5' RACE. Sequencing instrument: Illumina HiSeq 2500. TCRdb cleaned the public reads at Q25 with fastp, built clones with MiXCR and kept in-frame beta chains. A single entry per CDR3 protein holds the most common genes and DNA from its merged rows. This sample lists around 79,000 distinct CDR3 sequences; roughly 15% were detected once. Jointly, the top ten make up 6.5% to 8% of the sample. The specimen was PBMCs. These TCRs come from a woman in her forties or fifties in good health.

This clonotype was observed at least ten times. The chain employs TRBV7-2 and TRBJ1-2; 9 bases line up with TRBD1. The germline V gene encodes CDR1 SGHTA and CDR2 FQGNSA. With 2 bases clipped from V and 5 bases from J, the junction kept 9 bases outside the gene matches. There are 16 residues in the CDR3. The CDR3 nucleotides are TGTGCCAGCAGCTTACATAGACCCGGGACAGGGTATGGCTACACCTTC. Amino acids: CASSLHRPGTGYGYTF.

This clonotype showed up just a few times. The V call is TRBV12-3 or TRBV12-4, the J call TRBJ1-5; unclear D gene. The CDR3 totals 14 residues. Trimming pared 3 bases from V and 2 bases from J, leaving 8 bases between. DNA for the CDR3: TGTGCCAGCAGTTTCGGGCAGCGCAATCAGCCCCAGCATTTT. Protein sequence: CASSFGQRNQPQHF.

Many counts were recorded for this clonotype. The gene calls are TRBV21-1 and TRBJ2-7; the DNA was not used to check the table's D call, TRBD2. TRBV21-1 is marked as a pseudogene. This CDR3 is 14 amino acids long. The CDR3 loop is CASRGGPLSVEQYF. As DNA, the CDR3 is TGTGCCAGCAGGGGAGGACCCTTAAGTGTCGAGCAGTACTTC.

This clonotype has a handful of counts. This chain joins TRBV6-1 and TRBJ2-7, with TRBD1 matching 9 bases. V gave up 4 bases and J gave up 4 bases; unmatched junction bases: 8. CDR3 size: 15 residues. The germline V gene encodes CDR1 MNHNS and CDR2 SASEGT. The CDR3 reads CASSVTGQGLYEQYF. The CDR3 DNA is TGTGCCAGCAGTGTTACGGGACAGGGTTTATACGAGCAGTACTTC.

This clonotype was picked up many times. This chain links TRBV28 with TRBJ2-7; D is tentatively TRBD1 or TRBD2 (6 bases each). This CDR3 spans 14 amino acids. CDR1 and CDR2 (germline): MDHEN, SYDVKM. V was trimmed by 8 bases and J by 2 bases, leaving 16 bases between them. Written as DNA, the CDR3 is TGTGCCAGCCTAGGGGGAGGTCGACCCTACGAGCAGTACTTC. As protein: CASLGGGRPYEQYF.

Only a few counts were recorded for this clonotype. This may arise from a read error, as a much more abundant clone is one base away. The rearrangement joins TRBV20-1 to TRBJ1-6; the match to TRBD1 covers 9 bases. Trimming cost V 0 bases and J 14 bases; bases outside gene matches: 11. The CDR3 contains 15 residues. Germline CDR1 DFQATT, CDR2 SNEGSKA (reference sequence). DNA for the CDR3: TGCAGTGCTAGAGATACCTGGGACAGGGTAAATACCCTCCACTTT. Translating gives CSARDTWDRVNTLHF.

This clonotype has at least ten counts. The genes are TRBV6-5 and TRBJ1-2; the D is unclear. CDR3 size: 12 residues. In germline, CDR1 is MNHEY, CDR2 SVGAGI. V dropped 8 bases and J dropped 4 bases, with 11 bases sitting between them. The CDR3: CASAVRGYGYTF. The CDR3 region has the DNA TGTGCCAGCGCAGTCCGAGGCTATGGCTACACCTTC.

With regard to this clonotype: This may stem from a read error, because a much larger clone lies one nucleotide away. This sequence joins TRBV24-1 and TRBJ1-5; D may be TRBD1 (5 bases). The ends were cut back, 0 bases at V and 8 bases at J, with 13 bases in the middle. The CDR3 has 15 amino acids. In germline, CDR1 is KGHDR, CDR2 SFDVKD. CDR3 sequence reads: CATSDLEGVQEPQHF. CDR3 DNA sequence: TGTGCCACCAGTGATTTGGAAGGGGTACAAGAGCCCCAGCATTTT.

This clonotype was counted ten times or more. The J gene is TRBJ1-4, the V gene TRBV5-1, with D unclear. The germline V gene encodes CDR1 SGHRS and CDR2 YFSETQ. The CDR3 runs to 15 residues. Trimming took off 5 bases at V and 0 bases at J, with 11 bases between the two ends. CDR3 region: CASSPPGSTNEKLFF. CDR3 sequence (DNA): TGCGCCAGCAGTCCGCCGGGCTCAACTAATGAAAAACTGTTTTTT.

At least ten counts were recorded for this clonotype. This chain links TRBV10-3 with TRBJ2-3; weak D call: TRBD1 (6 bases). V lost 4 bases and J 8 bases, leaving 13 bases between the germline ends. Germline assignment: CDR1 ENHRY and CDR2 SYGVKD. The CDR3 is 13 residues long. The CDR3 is CAISVPGHLTQYF. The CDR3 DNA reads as TGTGCCATCAGTGTGCCGGGACACCTTACGCAGTATTTT.

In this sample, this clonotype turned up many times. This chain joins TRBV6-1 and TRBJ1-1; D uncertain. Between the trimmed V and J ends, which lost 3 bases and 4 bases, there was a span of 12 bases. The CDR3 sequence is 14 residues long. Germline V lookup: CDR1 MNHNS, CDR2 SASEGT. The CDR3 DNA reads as TGTGCCAGCAGTGATGAATCTGGGTTCACTGAAGCTTTCTTT. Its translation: CASSDESGFTEAFF.

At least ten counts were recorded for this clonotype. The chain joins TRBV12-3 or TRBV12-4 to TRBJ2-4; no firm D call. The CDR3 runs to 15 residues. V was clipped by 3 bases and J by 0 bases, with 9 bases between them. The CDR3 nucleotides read TGTGCCAGCAGTTTTACCAACCAAGCCAAAAACATTCAGTACTTC. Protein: CASSFTNQAKNIQYF.

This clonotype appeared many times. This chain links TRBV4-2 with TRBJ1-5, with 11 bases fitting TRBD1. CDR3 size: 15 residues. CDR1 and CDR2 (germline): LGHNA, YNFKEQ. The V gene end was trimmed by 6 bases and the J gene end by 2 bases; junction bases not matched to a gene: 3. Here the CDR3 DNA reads TGTGCCAGCAGTCGGACAGGGGGCGGCAATCAGCCCCAGCATTTT. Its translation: CASSRTGGGNQPQHF.

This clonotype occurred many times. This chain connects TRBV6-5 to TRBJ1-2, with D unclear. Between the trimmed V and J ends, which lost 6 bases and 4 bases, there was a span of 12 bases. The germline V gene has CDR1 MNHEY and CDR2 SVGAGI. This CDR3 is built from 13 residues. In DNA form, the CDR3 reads TGTGCCAGCAGACCGGACTGGACCTATGGCTACACCTTC. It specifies CASRPDWTYGYTF.

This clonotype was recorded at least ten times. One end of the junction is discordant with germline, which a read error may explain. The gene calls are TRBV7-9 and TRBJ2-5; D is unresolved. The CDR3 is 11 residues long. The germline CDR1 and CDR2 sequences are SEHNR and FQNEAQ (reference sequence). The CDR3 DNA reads TGCGCCAGCAGCAACCAAGAGACCCAGTACTTC. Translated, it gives CASSNQETQYF. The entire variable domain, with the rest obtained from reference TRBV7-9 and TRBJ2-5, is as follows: DTGVSQNPRHKITKRGQNVTFRCDPISEHNRLYWYRQTLGQGPEFLTYFQNEAQLEKSRLLSDRFSAERPKGSFSTLEIQRTEQGDSAMYLCASSNQETQYFGPGTRLLVL.

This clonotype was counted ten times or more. The CDR3 sequence is CASSPSGGQSREAFF. The DNA of the CDR3 is TGTGCCAGCTCACCCTCGGGAGGTCAGAGCCGAGAAGCTTTCTTT. V usage is TRBV18 and J usage is TRBJ1-1; D uncertain. CDR1 and CDR2 (germline): KGHSH, LQKENI. V lost 3 bases to trimming and J lost 8 bases, with 19 bases between them. The CDR3 length is 15 residues.

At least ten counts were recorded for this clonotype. CDR3 amino acids: CASSQEGRIEAYGYTF. The DNA for the CDR3 is TGTGCCAGCAGCCAAGAGGGTCGCATCGAGGCCTATGGCTACACCTTC. The chain couples TRBV3-1 to TRBJ1-2; no reliable D call. The V and J ends lost 0 bases and 4 bases respectively, with 15 bases between them. Germline CDR1 reads LGHDT; CDR2 reads YNNKEL (reference sequence). The CDR3 has 16 residues.

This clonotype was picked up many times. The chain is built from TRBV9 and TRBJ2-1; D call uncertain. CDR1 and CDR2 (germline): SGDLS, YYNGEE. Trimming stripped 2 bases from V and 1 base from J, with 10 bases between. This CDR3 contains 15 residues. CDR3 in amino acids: CASSVQGLSYNEQFF. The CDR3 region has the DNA TGTGCCAGCAGCGTCCAAGGCCTATCCTACAATGAGCAGTTCTTC. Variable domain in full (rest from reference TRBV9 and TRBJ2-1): DSGVTQTPKHLITATGQRVTLRCSPRSGDLSVYWYQQSLDQGLQFLIQYYNGEERAKGNILERFSAQQFPDLHSELNLSSLELGDSALYFCASSVQGLSYNEQFFGPGTRLTVL.

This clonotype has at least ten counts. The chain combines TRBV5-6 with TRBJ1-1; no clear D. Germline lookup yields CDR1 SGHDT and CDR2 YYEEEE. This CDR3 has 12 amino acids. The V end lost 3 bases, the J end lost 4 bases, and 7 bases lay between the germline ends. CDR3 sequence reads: CASSWEGTEAFF. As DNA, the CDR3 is TGTGCCAGCAGCTGGGAGGGCACTGAAGCTTTCTTT.

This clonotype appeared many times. CDR3 DNA sequence: TGTGCCAGCAAGCTCTCTATGGAGGAGACCCAGTACTTC. It encodes CASKLSMEETQYF. The chain has TRBV12-3 or TRBV12-4 and TRBJ2-5; D gene unclear. V was trimmed by 7 bases and J by 5 bases, leaving 14 bases between them. CDR3 length equals 13 residues.

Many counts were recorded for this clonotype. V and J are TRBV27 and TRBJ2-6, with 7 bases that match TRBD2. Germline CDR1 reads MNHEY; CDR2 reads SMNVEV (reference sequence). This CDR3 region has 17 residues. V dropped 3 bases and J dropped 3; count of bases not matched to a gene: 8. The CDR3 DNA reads TGTGCCAGCAGTTTGCTACGTTCGGGGGGTGGGGCCAACGTCCTGACTTTC. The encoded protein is CASSLLRSGGGANVLTF.

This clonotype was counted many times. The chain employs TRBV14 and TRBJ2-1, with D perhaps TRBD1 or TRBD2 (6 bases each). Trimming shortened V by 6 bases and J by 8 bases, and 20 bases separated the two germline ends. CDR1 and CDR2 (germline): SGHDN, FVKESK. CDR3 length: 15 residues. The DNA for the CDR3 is TGTGCCAGCAGGAGGTTGAGAGGGGGGATCGATGAGCAGTTCTTC. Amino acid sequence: CASRRLRGGIDEQFF.

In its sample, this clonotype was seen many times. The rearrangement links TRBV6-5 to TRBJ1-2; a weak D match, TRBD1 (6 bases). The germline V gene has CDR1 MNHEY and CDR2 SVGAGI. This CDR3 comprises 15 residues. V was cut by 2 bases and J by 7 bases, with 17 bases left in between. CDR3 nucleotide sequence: TGTGCCAGCAGTTACGGCAGGGAGGGGGGTGGTGGCTACACCTTC. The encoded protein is CASSYGREGGGGYTF.